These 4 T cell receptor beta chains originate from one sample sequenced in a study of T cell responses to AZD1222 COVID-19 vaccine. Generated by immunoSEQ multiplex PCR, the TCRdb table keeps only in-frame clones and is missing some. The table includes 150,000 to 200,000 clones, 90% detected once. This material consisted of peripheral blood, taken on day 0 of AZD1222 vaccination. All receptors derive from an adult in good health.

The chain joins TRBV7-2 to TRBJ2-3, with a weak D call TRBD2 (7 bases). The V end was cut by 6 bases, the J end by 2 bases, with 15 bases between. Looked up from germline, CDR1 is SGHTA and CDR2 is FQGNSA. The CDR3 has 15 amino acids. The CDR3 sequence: CASRSVRGPTDTQYF. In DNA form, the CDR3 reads TGTGCCAGCAGGTCCGTGCGGGGGCCCACAGATACGCAGTATTTT.

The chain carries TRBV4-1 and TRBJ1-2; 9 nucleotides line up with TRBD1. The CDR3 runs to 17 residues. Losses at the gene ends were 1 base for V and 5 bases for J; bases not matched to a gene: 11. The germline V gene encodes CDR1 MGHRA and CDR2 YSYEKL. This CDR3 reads CASSQVAGQGSRYGYTF. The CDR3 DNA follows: TGCGCCAGCAGCCAAGTCGCGGGACAGGGCTCTCGTTATGGCTACACCTTC.

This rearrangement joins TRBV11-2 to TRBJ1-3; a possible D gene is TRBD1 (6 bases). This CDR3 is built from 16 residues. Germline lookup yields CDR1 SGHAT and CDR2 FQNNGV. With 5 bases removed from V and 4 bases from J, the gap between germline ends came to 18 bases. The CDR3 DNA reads TGTGCCAGCAGCATCCCCGGGACAAATAGAGGAAACACCATATATTTT. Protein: CASSIPGTNRGNTIYF.

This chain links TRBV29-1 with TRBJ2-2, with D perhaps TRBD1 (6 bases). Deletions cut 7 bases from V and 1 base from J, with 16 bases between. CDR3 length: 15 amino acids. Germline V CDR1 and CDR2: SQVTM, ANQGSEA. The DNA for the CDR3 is TGCAGCGCGCGCGCACAGGGAGTGAACACCGGGGAGCTGTTTTTT. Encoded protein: CSARAQGVNTGELFF.